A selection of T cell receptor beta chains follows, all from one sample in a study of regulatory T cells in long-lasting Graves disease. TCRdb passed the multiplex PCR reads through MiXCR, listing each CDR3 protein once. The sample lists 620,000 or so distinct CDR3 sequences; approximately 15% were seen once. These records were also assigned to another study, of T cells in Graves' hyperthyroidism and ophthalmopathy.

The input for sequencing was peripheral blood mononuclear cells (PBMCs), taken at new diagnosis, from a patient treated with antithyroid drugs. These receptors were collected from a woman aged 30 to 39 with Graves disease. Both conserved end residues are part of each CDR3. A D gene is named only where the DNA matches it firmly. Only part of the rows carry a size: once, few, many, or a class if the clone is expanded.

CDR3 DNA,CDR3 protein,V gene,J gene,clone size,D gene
TGTGCCAGCAGCCCACAGGGACTCCGAGAGACCCAGTACTTC,CASSPQGLRETQYF,TRBV7-2,TRBJ2-5,many,-
TGTGCCAGCAGCCAAGGACAGGGATCGGGGAGAGAAGCTTTCTTT,CASSQGQGSGREAFF,TRBV12-3/TRBV12-4,TRBJ1-1,-,TRBD1
TGTGCCACCAGCAGAGATCCGGCACCAAAAGAGACCCAGTACTTC,CATSRDPAPKETQYF,TRBV15,TRBJ2-5,many,-
TGTGCCAGCAGCCCAATACGCTGGGCTTTCTTT,CASSPIRWAFF,TRBV25-1,TRBJ1-1,few,-
TGTGCCAGCGAAGAAGGTAATGAGCAGTTCTTC,CASEEGNEQFF,TRBV6-1,TRBJ2-1,-,-
TGCAGTGCTAGAGATGCAGAGACAGGGGAGGGCGGGGAGCTGTTTTTT,CSARDAETGEGGELFF,TRBV20-1,TRBJ2-2,-,-
TGTGCCAGCGGACCGACTAGCGGGAGTATAACAGATACGCAGTATTTT,CASGPTSGSITDTQYF,TRBV6-1,TRBJ2-3,-,TRBD2
TGTGCCAGCAGCCTCCGACTAGCAGGGGGACAGGAGCAGTACTTC,CASSLRLAGGQEQYF,TRBV28,TRBJ2-7,many,-
TGTGCCTTCAAACAGGGGGCCAACGAGCAGTACTTC,CAFKQGANEQYF,TRBV30,TRBJ2-7,few,TRBD1
TGTGCCAGCAGCCAAGGCACCTTACTAGCGGGATGGGGGGAGACCCAGTACTTC,CASSQGTLLAGWGETQYF,TRBV3-1,TRBJ2-5,few,TRBD2
TGTGCCAGTAGTGGCCGAGACGCCGGGATACAAGAGACCCAGTACTTC,CASSGRDAGIQETQYF,TRBV19,TRBJ2-5,-,-
TGTGCCAGCAGCTTTAGTATCAACACTGAAGCTTTCTTT,CASSFSINTEAFF,TRBV7-2,TRBJ1-1,many,-
TGTGCCAGCAGCGTAGATCCGACAGGGGACTATGGCTACACCTTC,CASSVDPTGDYGYTF,TRBV9,TRBJ1-2,few,TRBD1
TGTGCCTGGAGTGTGATCGGCGGGTACCAAGAGACCCAGTACTTC,CAWSVIGGYQETQYF,TRBV30,TRBJ2-5,many,-
TGTGCCAGCAGTTACGGCGGAACAGGTCTAACTTCACCCCTCCACTTT,CASSYGGTGLTSPLHF,TRBV6-5,TRBJ1-6,-,-
TGTGCCAGCAGCCGACAGTCCTGGTCGAGCACAGATACGCAGTATTTT,CASSRQSWSSTDTQYF,TRBV3-1,TRBJ2-3,many,-
TGCGCCAGCAGCTTGAGGTTTGCAGGGGGTAATTCTGGTGGCTACACCTTC,CASSLRFAGGNSGGYTF,TRBV5-1,TRBJ1-2,few,TRBD1
TGCGCCAGCAGTGATTGGGCACGCACAGATACGCAGTATTTT,CASSDWARTDTQYF,TRBV10-2,TRBJ2-3,few,-
TGCAGTGCTTCGTTCCTAGGGGAGACCCAGTACTTC,CSASFLGETQYF,TRBV20-1,TRBJ2-5,many,-
TGTGCCAGCAGTCCAACAGGGGGCGTCGTAAGTCATCAGCCCCAGCATTTT,CASSPTGGVVSHQPQHF,TRBV28,TRBJ1-5,-,TRBD1
TGTGCCACCCTCCCCAGGCGGCCGGGGACTGAAGCTTTCTTT,CATLPRRPGTEAFF,TRBV6-4,TRBJ1-1,-,-
TGTGCCAGCAGCACGGACAGGGCGGAGGGCTACACCTTC,CASSTDRAEGYTF,TRBV5-6,TRBJ1-2,many,TRBD1
TGTGCCAGCAGAGCATCCGGGACAGGGAAGACTGAAGCTTTCTTT,CASRASGTGKTEAFF,TRBV6-1,TRBJ1-1,few,TRBD1
TGTGCCAGCAGTGAAGTTGACAGGGTCGTCCAAGAGACCCAGTACTTC,CASSEVDRVVQETQYF,TRBV25-1,TRBJ2-5,few,TRBD1
TGTGCCAGCAGTCCACCGACAGGGGGCAATCAGCCCCAGCATTTT,CASSPPTGGNQPQHF,TRBV12-3/TRBV12-4,TRBJ1-5,few,TRBD1
TGTGCCAGCTCCACCGTTGAGGGGGACTATGGCTACACCTTC,CASSTVEGDYGYTF,TRBV6-1,TRBJ1-2,-,-
TGCAGTGCTAGTCGCGGGAGAAATGACGAGCAGTACTTC,CSASRGRNDEQYF,TRBV20-1,TRBJ2-7,few,TRBD2
TGTGCCAGCAGTCCGGGGACAGGGGGAAAGACCCAGTACTTC,CASSPGTGGKTQYF,TRBV6-1,TRBJ2-5,many,TRBD1
TGTGCCAGCAGCGTAGGAGGAACACCTTCTATACATGAGCAGTTCTTC,CASSVGGTPSIHEQFF,TRBV9,TRBJ2-1,few,-
TGTGCCAGCAGCTTTAGAGGTTATGAGGAAAAACTGTTTTTT,CASSFRGYEEKLFF,TRBV7-9,TRBJ1-4,-,-
TGCAGTGCTAGAGATAAATGGGAAACAACTGAAGCTTTCTTT,CSARDKWETTEAFF,TRBV20-1,TRBJ1-1,many,-
TGTGCCAGCAGCCTAATATCGCTTCCGGGACCATCTGGGGAGACCCAGTACTTC,CASSLISLPGPSGETQYF,TRBV3-1,TRBJ2-5,-,-
TGTGCCAGCAGTTTATTATCCTTACCCCTTGACCACAGGGGGCGGACTGAAGCTTTCTTT,CASSLLSLPLDHRGRTEAFF,TRBV28,TRBJ1-1,many,TRBD1
TGTGCCACCCTAAAGGGGGGTACCGGCTCCTACGAGCAGTACTTC,CATLKGGTGSYEQYF,TRBV28,TRBJ2-7,many,-
TGTGCCAGCAGTACCCCGGCGGCGAGGGTGTTCTTC,CASSTPAARVFF,TRBV28,TRBJ2-1,many,-
TGTGCCAGCACCCCAGGGTACGGTTTGAGCGAAGAGACCCAGTACTTC,CASTPGYGLSEETQYF,TRBV28,TRBJ2-5,many,-
TGTGCCAGCGCCGCCCTCGGGACAGCAGATTCACCCCTCCACTTT,CASAALGTADSPLHF,TRBV6-1,TRBJ1-6,-,TRBD1
TGTGCCAGCCATGGACTAGCGGGAGTTTTTGAGCAGTTCTTC,CASHGLAGVFEQFF,TRBV2,TRBJ2-1,many,TRBD2
TGTGCCAGTAGTATTATCACGACTAACTATGGCTACACCTTC,CASSIITTNYGYTF,TRBV19,TRBJ1-2,-,-
TGTGCCAGCAGTTTTTGGGCGCTCACAGATACGCAGTATTTT,CASSFWALTDTQYF,TRBV27,TRBJ2-3,many,-
TGTGCCAGCAGGAACAGGGTTGGGAGCAATCAGCCCCAGCATTTT,CASRNRVGSNQPQHF,TRBV28,TRBJ1-5,many,-
TGTGCCAGCACGCCAGGTGGGACAGATACGCAGTATTTT,CASTPGGTDTQYF,TRBV28,TRBJ2-3,many,-
TGTGCCAGCAGTTTCTCCCCCCGTCAGCCCCAGCATTTT,CASSFSPRQPQHF,TRBV28,TRBJ1-5,few,-
TGTGCCAGCACCGGGGAGGGAGATACGCAGTATTTT,CASTGEGDTQYF,TRBV2,TRBJ2-3,many,TRBD2
TGTGCCAGCTCACCCGCAGGACTAGCGGGACAAGAGACCCAGTACTTC,CASSPAGLAGQETQYF,TRBV18,TRBJ2-5,-,TRBD2
TGTGCCAGCAGCTTATTTTCCGGGACAGGGGGCGAGCAGTACTTC,CASSLFSGTGGEQYF,TRBV11-2,TRBJ2-7,many,TRBD1
TGTGCCAGCAGCTTTTGGCTCATAGATACGCAGTATTTT,CASSFWLIDTQYF,TRBV7-3,TRBJ2-3,-,-
TGTGCCAGCAGGAGAACAGGGGGTCCCTACGAGCAGTACTTC,CASRRTGGPYEQYF,TRBV13,TRBJ2-7,-,TRBD1
TGTGCCAGCAGTTCGCACGACAGGGGGCCCTACGAGCAGTACTTC,CASSSHDRGPYEQYF,TRBV27,TRBJ2-7,-,TRBD1
TGTGCCAGCCTGGGACAGGGGTACAATGAGCAGTTCTTC,CASLGQGYNEQFF,TRBV6-1,TRBJ2-1,many,TRBD1
TGTGCCAGCAGCTTAGAAGCTGGAGCCTCCTACGAGCAGTACTTC,CASSLEAGASYEQYF,TRBV5-1,TRBJ2-7,many,-